This T cell receptor (beta chain) was documented in a study of CD8+ T cells in alopecia areata (dated by TCRdb to the late 2010s). With respect to the entire study: The study used high-throughput TCRbeta sequencing to examine T cell clonal expansion in alopecia areata, in both the C3H/HeJ mouse model and human patients. RNA was obtained with the PAXgene miRNA kit for fixed scalp, the miRNeasy kit for PBMCs, and the RNeasy kit for mouse skin. Scalp tissue and sorted CD4+ and CD8+ peripheral blood T cells from patchy and totalis/universalis alopecia areata patients and from healthy controls were covered by human TCRbeta sequencing. Scalp clonality was compared across normal scalp (n=4), patchy alopecia areata scalp (n=8), and alopecia totalis/universalis scalp (n=8). TCRbeta CDR3 regions were amplified by immunoSEQ multiplex PCR using 35 Vbeta forward and 13 Jbeta reverse primers.

CDR1 LGHNA and CDR2 YNFKEQ are derived from the germline V gene. The V and J ends are trimmed by 0 bases and 6 bases, leaving 17 bases between them. The CDR3 covers 16 residues, taking in both the cysteine and the phenylalanine. CDR3 DNA is the only sequence kept; it has 48 bases, read in frame from the first base. After PBMCs were isolated by density centrifugation and stained for CD3, CD4 and CD8, a FACSAria was used to sort CD4+ and CD8+ T cells. Scalp biopsies and blood samples were obtained from unaffected controls. Libraries came from the immunoSEQ multiplex PCR assay. RNA was extracted from all samples and reverse transcribed into cDNA as template for TCR sequencing. First-strand cDNA was synthesized using SuperScript III with a 2:1 mix of oligo-dT and random hexamers. Amplification bias was assessed with a synthetic immune receptor repertoire, and residual bias was removed computationally. In the original analysis: Raw reads were preprocessed for error removal, and CDR3 was defined according to IMGT conventions as running from the conserved cysteine to phenylalanine. Clonality was calculated as 1 minus Shannon entropy normalized by log2 of the number of productive unique TCRs. Scalp TCRbeta sequences were cross-referenced with sorted blood CD4 and CD8 repertoires so that the CD4 or CD8 identity of scalp clones could be inferred. In its TCRdb copy, this immuneACCESS table keeps in-frame sequences only and misses some clones. Where compared with another copy, unresolved V genes explain less than half of these, and the others have no known cause. The DNA was the basis for D and trimming; V, J and clone size are from that table. The sample table lists roughly 150,000 clones, 50% to 60% of them with a count of one. The ten biggest clones cover around 4.8% of the sample.

What the authors observed across the whole study: Compared with mice, TCR sequences shared between patients were less clear, possibly partly because of HLA diversity across the patient population. Unlike mouse skin, where gammadelta T cells dominate, normal human skin contains resident alphabeta T cells that get sequenced too, which complicates analysis of the scalp TCR repertoire. Compared with normal scalp, lesional scalp had higher clonality and more expanded CD8+ clones, particularly in alopecia totalis/universalis, a pattern that suggests antigenic drive.

Worth noting for this clone: Its binding antigen is unknown. No quality values exist for individual bases; no much larger clone is one base distant.

The receptor's source is a human donor in good health. The rearranged chain carries TRBV4-2 and TRBJ2-5; TRBD2 is a possible D gene, resting on 5 matching bases. Sequencing was carried out using CD4+ T cells sorted from blood. The nucleotide sequence reads as follows: TGTGCCAGCAGCCAAGAGATAGGAGGCCGAGATAAGACCCAGTACTTC. Translation gives CASSQEIGGRDKTQYF.